These 15 T cell receptor beta chains were sequenced from one sample in a study of post-analysis software for immune sequencing data. Researchers reported that TCR beta cDNA libraries carried unique molecular identifiers. TCRdb itself ran the PCR reads through MiXCR, one entry per CDR3 protein. The table includes 550,000 to 700,000 distinct CDR3 sequences, 44% detected once. Antigens for these TCRs are unknown. Study-wide results and caveats: About five TRBV segments, including TRBV5-6, TRBV5-1 and TRBV20-1, were more frequent in patients than controls.

The specimen sequenced was blood. The receptors stem from a girl aged 5-17 years with multiple sclerosis.

This clonotype was seen a few times. The gene calls are TRBV7-2 and TRBJ1-2, with TRBD1 matching 7 bases. Germline trimming cut 3 bases from V and 6 bases from J; bases unmatched to any gene: 7. The CDR3 loop spans 14 amino acids. Germline V gives CDR1 SGHTA, CDR2 FQGNSA. Here the CDR3 reads CASSFTGEAHGYTF. The CDR3 bases are TGTGCCAGCAGCTTTACAGGGGAGGCCCATGGCTACACCTTC.

This chain's CDR3 is CASTTQGPGNTEAFF. The CDR3 bases are TGCGCCAGCACTACCCAGGGGCCCGGGAACACTGAAGCTTTCTTT. The chain recombines TRBV5-1 with TRBJ1-1; possible D gene TRBD1, 6 bases. The CDR3 sequence is 15 residues long. The V end was cut by 6 bases, the J end by 1 base, with 16 bases between. Per germline, CDR1 SGHRS and CDR2 YFSETQ.

J is TRBJ2-4 and V is TRBV24-1, with a weak D call TRBD2 (5 bases). The CDR3 runs 16 residues. Germline loops: CDR1 KGHDR, CDR2 SFDVKD. V dropped 3 bases and J dropped 9 bases, with 20 bases sitting between them. The CDR3 coding sequence is TGTGCCACCAGTGATAGCAGCTCCGGGGTGTCAAGCATTCAGTACTTC. Translated, it gives CATSDSSSGVSSIQYF.

The rearrangement links TRBV12-3 or TRBV12-4 to TRBJ2-7, with D unresolved. The CDR3 has 13 amino acids. V lost 3 bases and J 6 bases, leaving 12 bases between the germline ends. In DNA form, the CDR3 reads TGTGCCAGCAGTTTCCCCGCTGGCGGCGAGCAGTACTTC. This encodes CASSFPAGGEQYF.

The chain carries TRBV12-3 or TRBV12-4 and TRBJ2-4; 10 bases are a match to TRBD2. Gene TRBJ2-7 matches the end of the DNA better, so the J call may be wrong. This CDR3 contains 14 residues. This CDR3 is CAIRRSGRTYEQYF. The CDR3 DNA reads as TGTGCCATCAGACGTAGCGGGAGGACATACGAGCAGTACTTC.

The rearrangement uses TRBV2 and TRBJ1-6; TRBD1 agrees at 9 bases. The V and J ends lost 3 bases and 8 bases, in that order; junction bases with no gene match: 5. Germline V gene data show CDR1 as SNHLY and CDR2 as FYNNEI. The CDR3 extends over 15 amino acids. This CDR3 reads CASSDLQGADSPLHF. Here the CDR3 DNA reads TGTGCCAGCAGTGACTTACAGGGGGCAGATTCACCCCTCCACTTT. Together with reference TRBV2 and TRBJ1-6, the CDR3 gives the full variable domain: EPEVTQTPSHQVTQMGQEVILRCVPISNHLYFYWYRQILGQKVEFLVSFYNNEISEKSEIFDDQFSVERPDGSNFTLKIRSTKLEDSAMYFCASSDLQGADSPLHFGNGTRLTVT.

The chain employs TRBV7-9 and TRBJ2-5; no reliable D call. This CDR3 is built from 16 residues. V lost 5 bases and J 5 bases, leaving 21 bases between the germline ends. Per germline, CDR1 SEHNR and CDR2 FQNEAQ (reference sequence). CDR3 nucleotide sequence: TGTGCCAGCAGCCCCCCAGGCAGCACCATAGGGGAGACCCAGTACTTC. It is translated as CASSPPGSTIGETQYF.

This chain joins TRBV6-6 and TRBJ1-1, with D possibly matching TRBD1 (6 bases). The ends were cut back, 0 bases at V and 6 bases at J, with 17 bases in the middle. Germline V CDR1 and CDR2: MNHNY, SVGAGI (reference sequence). The CDR3 extends over 16 amino acids. The CDR3 reads CASSYSWGEGVPEAFF. In DNA form, the CDR3 reads TGTGCCAGCAGTTACTCTTGGGGGGAGGGGGTCCCTGAAGCTTTCTTT.

V gene TRBV5-6 combines with J gene TRBJ2-7; 8 bases are shared with TRBD1. The CDR3 runs 14 residues. J lost 2 bases, V lost 3 bases, and 4 bases had no gene match. Germline lookup yields CDR1 SGHDT and CDR2 YYEEEE. In DNA form, the CDR3 reads TGTGCCAGCAGCTGGACAGGGAAGGCCTACGAGCAGTACTTC. Translated, it gives CASSWTGKAYEQYF.

The V call is TRBV20-1, the J call TRBJ2-4; 8 nucleotides agree with TRBD2. TRBJ2-7 matches the DNA end more closely, so the J call is doubtful. The CDR3 covers 13 residues. Germline-derived CDR1 and CDR2 are DFQATT and SNEGSKA (reference sequence). The CDR3 loop is CSAGAGDPYEQYF. DNA of the CDR3: TGCAGTGCCGGAGCGGGAGATCCCTACGAGCAGTACTTC.

In its sample, this clonotype was seen a few times. V is TRBV7-6 and J is TRBJ1-4; possibly TRBD1 for D (6 bases). Trimming stripped 5 bases from V and 7 bases from J, with 20 bases between. The CDR3 consists of 16 residues. Germline assignment: CDR1 SGHVS and CDR2 FNYEAQ. CDR3 amino acids: CASSPGGARGGEKLFF. Here the CDR3 DNA reads TGTGCCAGCAGCCCGGGGGGCGCCAGGGGAGGTGAAAAACTGTTTTTT.

The chain couples TRBV6-6 to TRBJ2-7; D gene uncertain. Trimming left V 6 bases short and J 7 bases short, with 7 bases between. Germline-derived CDR1 and CDR2 are MNHNY and SVGAGI (reference sequence). This CDR3 is built from 10 residues. The CDR3 protein is CASRVREQYF. The CDR3 nucleotides are TGTGCCAGCAGGGTCCGGGAGCAGTACTTC.

The chain links TRBV5-6 to TRBJ1-2, with a possible D match to TRBD1 (5 bases). The CDR3 consists of 14 residues. With 2 bases removed from V and 4 bases from J, the gap between germline ends came to 12 bases. Germline V gene lookup returns CDR1 SGHDT and CDR2 YYEEEE. This CDR3 is CASSFPGRFYGYTF. CDR3 nucleotides: TGTGCCAGCAGCTTCCCGGGACGGTTCTATGGCTACACCTTC. Together with reference TRBV5-6 and TRBJ1-2, the CDR3 gives the full variable domain: DAGVTQSPTHLIKTRGQQVTLRCSPKSGHDTVSWYQQALGQGPQFIFQYYEEEERQRGNFPDRFSGHQFPNYSSELNVNALLLGDSALYLCASSFPGRFYGYTFGSGTRLTVV.

This clonotype was seen more than once but under ten times. The chain uses TRBV2 and TRBJ2-7; D not certain. This CDR3 is 15 amino acids long. Trimming shortened V by 3 bases and J by 1 base, and 13 bases separated the two germline ends. CDR1 is SNHLY and CDR2 is FYNNEI in the germline V gene. CDR3 in amino acids: CASSDGVLPSYEQYF. CDR3 sequence (DNA): TGTGCCAGCAGTGATGGGGTCTTACCTTCCTACGAGCAGTACTTC.

The chain has TRBV5-1 and TRBJ2-7, with D uncertain. CDR1 and CDR2 from the germline V gene are SGHRS and YFSETQ. Trimming stripped 1 base from V and 2 bases from J, with 13 bases between. This CDR3 has 15 residues. Here the CDR3 reads CASSLYSFGTYEQYF. CDR3 nucleotides: TGCGCCAGCAGCTTGTACAGTTTTGGCACCTACGAGCAGTACTTC.